This is a list of T cell receptor beta chains from one sample in a study of vaccination and CD4 T cells after COVID-19. TCRdb reprocessed the PCR reads with MiXCR, giving one entry per CDR3 protein. The sample has around 15,000 distinct CDR3 sequences, about half seen once. No cognate antigen is known for these TCRs. The material sequenced was CD4+ T cells from blood, cultured in vitro, taken about 7 months after SARS-CoV-2 vaccination. These receptors were taken from a human donor who had recovered from COVID-19. CDR3s include the opening cysteine and the closing phenylalanine or tryptophan. Fields, in order: clone size, V gene, D gene, J gene, CDR3 protein, CDR3 DNA. The D gene is left open where the match is weak. Clone size, where shown, is once, few, many, or a class for clones that have expanded.

-,TRBV15,-,TRBJ2-3,CATSRAIPDTQYF,TGTGCCACCAGCAGAGCAATCCCGGATACGCAGTATTTT
once,TRBV20-1,-,TRBJ2-2,CSARGGSYQHTGELFF,TGCAGTGCTAGAGGGGGTAGCTACCAGCACACCGGGGAGCTGTTTTTT
few,TRBV7-2,TRBD2,TRBJ2-5,CASSSLAGPQETQYF,TGTGCCAGCAGCTCTCTAGCGGGCCCACAAGAGACCCAGTACTTC
-,TRBV20-1,TRBD1,TRBJ1-6,CSAATGGNSPLHF,TGCAGTGCCGCGACAGGGGGTAATTCACCCCTCCACTTT
-,TRBV5-4,TRBD1,TRBJ1-1,CASSTRDRGSEAFF,TGTGCCAGCAGCACCCGGGACAGGGGGTCTGAAGCTTTCTTT
-,TRBV2,-,TRBJ1-5,CASRIISNQPQHF,TGTGCCAGCAGGATCATTAGCAATCAGCCCCAGCATTTT
-,TRBV15,TRBD1,TRBJ2-5,CATSRGLRFGGQGALGKETQYF,TGTGCCACCAGCAGAGGACTGCGATTTGGCGGACAGGGGGCGCTCGGTAAAGAGACCCAGTACTTC
-,TRBV6-1,-,TRBJ1-2,CASSTGSGGYTF,TGTGCCAGCAGTACAGGGTCCGGTGGCTACACCTTC
few,TRBV7-9,-,TRBJ1-1,CASSFQQGSEAFF,TGTGCCAGCAGCTTTCAACAGGGTAGTGAAGCTTTCTTT
few,TRBV20-1,-,TRBJ2-1,CSARGLGIQREQFF,TGCAGTGCTAGAGGACTAGGAATTCAGCGGGAGCAGTTCTTC
-,TRBV4-2,TRBD2,TRBJ2-7,CASSQRGTSTPYEQYF,TGTGCCAGCAGCCAACGAGGGACTAGCACACCTTACGAGCAGTACTTC
-,TRBV7-2,-,TRBJ2-3,CASSLGPRGADTQYF,TGTGCCAGCAGCTTAGGACCCCGAGGGGCAGATACGCAGTATTTT
few,TRBV27,TRBD2,TRBJ2-1,CASSFSGRGDEQFF,TGTGCCAGCAGTTTTAGCGGGAGAGGGGATGAGCAGTTCTTC
few,TRBV27,-,TRBJ1-6,CASRAGDSPLHF,TGTGCCAGCAGGGCAGGGGATTCACCCCTCCACTTT
few,TRBV7-3,-,TRBJ2-5,CASSPGASETQYF,TGTGCCAGCAGCCCGGGTGCCTCTGAGACCCAGTACTTC
-,TRBV6-1,TRBD1,TRBJ2-3,CASSRIQGADTQYF,TGTGCCAGCAGTCGCATACAGGGGGCAGATACGCAGTATTTT
-,TRBV5-4,TRBD2,TRBJ2-1,CASSRRGLVAGEQFF,TGTGCCAGCAGCCGGCGGGGACTAGTAGCTGGAGAGCAGTTCTTC
few,TRBV7-9,-,TRBJ1-6,CASSFPLGFPDSPLHF,TGTGCCAGCAGCTTCCCGTTGGGGTTCCCGGATTCACCCCTCCACTTT
-,TRBV27,TRBD2,TRBJ2-1,CASSSGGSYNEQFF,TGTGCCAGCAGTTCGGGAGGGAGCTACAATGAGCAGTTCTTC
-,TRBV27,TRBD2,TRBJ2-1,CASSLPKMGLAGGWYNEQFF,TGTGCCAGCAGTCTACCTAAAATGGGACTAGCGGGAGGTTGGTACAATGAGCAGTTCTTC
once,TRBV6-1,-,TRBJ2-7,CASTKDPPKQYF,TGTGCCAGCACTAAGGACCCCCCAAAGCAGTACTTC
-,TRBV2,-,TRBJ1-5,CASSGGLGNQPQHF,TGTGCCAGCAGTGGGGGTTTGGGGAATCAGCCCCAGCATTTT
-,TRBV6-1,-,TRBJ1-5,CAGSTQTANQPQHF,TGTGCCGGCAGTACGCAGACAGCTAATCAGCCCCAGCATTTT
-,TRBV2,TRBD1,TRBJ2-5,CASSTGTGVETQYF,TGTGCCAGCAGTACCGGGACAGGGGTCGAGACCCAGTACTTC
-,TRBV6-1,-,TRBJ1-5,CASRDRTELYSNQPQHF,TGTGCCAGCAGAGATCGGACAGAGCTATATAGCAATCAGCCCCAGCATTTT
few,TRBV7-2,-,TRBJ2-5,CASSLTWGRETQYF,TGTGCCAGCAGCTTAACTTGGGGTAGAGAGACCCAGTACTTC
-,TRBV19,-,TRBJ1-1,CASSVHFGLVGTEAFF,TGTGCCAGTAGTGTGCATTTCGGGTTGGTTGGCACTGAAGCTTTCTTT
-,TRBV2,-,TRBJ2-5,CASMADSQETQYF,TGTGCCAGCATGGCGGACAGTCAAGAGACCCAGTACTTC
-,TRBV7-2,-,TRBJ1-2,CASSLTSVGGPYGYTF,TGTGCCAGCAGCTTAACCAGTGTTGGGGGACCCTATGGCTACACCTTC
-,TRBV19,TRBD1,TRBJ2-4,CASRDRGGDNIQYF,TGTGCCAGTAGGGACAGGGGAGGGGATAACATTCAGTACTTC
-,TRBV5-6,-,TRBJ1-2,CASSLGRNYGYTF,TGTGCCAGCAGCTTGGGACGTAACTATGGCTACACCTTC
medium-sized,TRBV7-2,-,TRBJ2-4,CASSPTLAKNIQYF,TGTGCCAGCAGCCCCACTCTAGCCAAAAACATTCAGTACTTC
-,TRBV7-9,-,TRBJ1-6,CASSLVGGGRASPLHF,TGTGCCAGCAGCCTCGTTGGTGGGGGACGAGCCTCACCCCTCCACTTT
-,TRBV6-1,TRBD1,TRBJ2-7,CATRDSRYEQYF,TGTGCCACCCGGGACAGTAGATACGAGCAGTACTTC
-,TRBV20-1,-,TRBJ2-7,CSASWPSDVHEQYF,TGCAGTGCTAGTTGGCCTAGCGACGTCCACGAGCAGTACTTC
-,TRBV7-2,TRBD1,TRBJ1-5,CASSPRQGHQPQHF,TGTGCCAGCAGCCCCCGACAGGGTCATCAGCCCCAGCATTTT
-,TRBV7-9,TRBD2,TRBJ2-7,CASSLGGGRAVREQYF,TGTGCCAGCAGCTTAGGAGGCGGGAGGGCAGTTCGCGAGCAGTACTTC
few,TRBV20-1,-,TRBJ1-5,CSARDPDSNQPQHF,TGCAGTGCTAGAGACCCCGATAGCAATCAGCCCCAGCATTTT
-,TRBV2,-,TRBJ2-7,CASSPYHEQYF,TGTGCCAGCAGCCCCTACCACGAGCAGTACTTC
-,TRBV7-8,TRBD1,TRBJ1-2,CASSLKRDRLLKGYTF,TGTGCCAGCAGCTTAAAACGGGACAGACTCCTGAAGGGCTACACCTTC
-,TRBV5-4,-,TRBJ2-7,CASSSRGSLYEQYF,TGTGCCAGCAGCTCGCGGGGCTCCCTCTACGAGCAGTACTTC
-,TRBV4-3,-,TRBJ2-3,CASSQADSTDTQYF,TGCGCCAGCAGCCAAGCAGACAGCACAGATACGCAGTATTTT
-,TRBV20-1,-,TRBJ2-2,CSARDPPNGGELFF,TGCAGTGCTAGAGATCCCCCAAACGGGGGGGAGCTGTTTTTT
medium-sized,TRBV7-9,-,TRBJ2-7,CASTRRGSYEQYF,TGTGCCAGCACCAGAAGGGGCAGCTACGAGCAGTACTTC
few,TRBV7-8,-,TRBJ2-5,CASSLEHLAPETQYF,TGTGCCAGCAGCTTAGAACATCTAGCTCCAGAGACCCAGTACTTC
-,TRBV6-4,-,TRBJ1-1,CASSDTSRGTEAFF,TGTGCCAGCAGTGACACATCGAGGGGCACTGAAGCTTTCTTT